Reported below is one TCR beta chain. These data belong to a study of radiotherapy plus CTLA-4 blockade in lung cancer. Some clones are missing from TCRdb's copy, which holds only in-frame ones; the method was immunoSEQ multiplex PCR. Of tens of thousands of clones listed, around 84% are singletons. The CDR3 is 14 residues long. Looked up from germline, CDR1 is SGHTA and CDR2 is FQGNSA. Trimming left V 5 bases short and J 0 bases short, with 11 bases between. This TCR came from a human donor with non-small cell lung cancer that progressed on radiotherapy plus ipilimumab. The sample in question was peripheral blood, obtained from a patient treated with radiotherapy plus ipilimumab. V usage is TRBV7-2 and J usage is TRBJ2-7; D is perhaps TRBD1 or TRBD2 (5 bases each). The CDR3, as DNA: TGTGCCAGCAGCCGGGACGGTATCTCCTACGAGCAGTACTTC. It translates to CASSRDGISYEQYF. The variable domain in full, with the rest retrieved from reference TRBV7-2 and TRBJ2-7, is GAGVSQSPSNKVTEKGKDVELRCDPISGHTALYWYRQSLGQGLEFLIYFQGNSAPDKSGLPSDRFSAERTGGSVSTLTIQRTQQEDSAVYLCASSRDGISYEQYFGPGTRLTVT.